The 28 T cell receptor beta chains reported below all come from one sample, sequenced in a study of T-cell reconstitution after alpha-beta-depleted transplantation in children. Unique molecular identifiers were incorporated when the TCRbeta library was constructed. TCRdb reanalysed the PCR reads using MiXCR and keeps one entry per CDR3 protein. In the table there are more than 300,000 distinct CDR3 sequences, 16% of which are singletons. This specimen was PBMCs, mostly from graft donor cells, taken 360 days after TCRalphabeta/CD19-depleted stem cell transplant. All receptors derive from a male patient aged 2 to 10 who had a stem cell transplant for acute lymphoblastic leukemia, so the T cells may come from the graft donor.

V and J are TRBV29-1 and TRBJ2-1, with D perhaps matching TRBD1 (6 bases). This CDR3 is built from 14 residues. Germline V gives CDR1 SQVTM, CDR2 ANQGSEA. V was shortened by 0 bases and J by 5 bases, with 11 bases between the two germline ends. The CDR3 nucleotides are TGCAGCGTTGAAGAGTTTAGGGGGAACAATGAGCAGTTCTTC. Encoded protein: CSVEEFRGNNEQFF.

This clonotype was seen only a few times. This chain connects TRBV2 to TRBJ1-2; D is uncertain. The germline V and J ends were trimmed by 2 bases and 8 bases, with 12 bases remaining between them. The CDR3 is 13 amino acids. The germline CDR1 and CDR2 sequences are SNHLY and FYNNEI. Here the CDR3 reads CASSENRVGGYTF. In DNA form, the CDR3 reads TGTGCCAGCAGTGAAAACAGAGTGGGAGGCTACACCTTC.

This clonotype came up many times. The rearrangement uses TRBV4-3 and TRBJ2-3; a weak D match, TRBD2 (5 bases). Germline CDR1 reads LGHNA; CDR2 reads YSLEER. The V end lost 0 bases, the J end lost 1 base, and 11 bases lay between the germline ends. The CDR3 totals 16 residues. The CDR3, as DNA: TGCGCCAGCAGCCAAGATCGGCGGGTTCGCACAGATACGCAGTATTTT. As protein: CASSQDRRVRTDTQYF.

The chain employs TRBV3-1 and TRBJ2-2; 7 positions match TRBD2. Germline CDR1 LGHDT, CDR2 YNNKEL (reference sequence). The CDR3 spans 16 residues. Trimming cost V 4 bases and J 3 bases; bases outside gene matches: 8. The CDR3 bases are TGTGCCAGCAGCCCATCAGGACTAGACCACACCGGGGAGCTGTTTTTT. It encodes CASSPSGLDHTGELFF.

The chain joins TRBV12-3 or TRBV12-4 to TRBJ2-1, with 7 bases identical to TRBD1. J gave up 9 bases and V 6 bases, and 17 bases lay outside the gene matches. The CDR3 contains 16 residues. CDR3 loop: CASSSRLSLAGGEQFF. CDR3 nucleotide sequence: TGTGCCAGCAGCTCTCGCCTTAGCCTTGCAGGGGGTGAGCAGTTCTTC.

This clonotype was counted a single time. The junction differs from germline at one of its ends, possibly a read error. The chain recombines TRBV24-1 with TRBJ2-1; D is possibly TRBD1 (6 bases). Germline-derived CDR1 and CDR2 are KGHDR and SFDVKD. The CDR3 loop spans 18 amino acids. CDR3 region: CATSDPRRQDRSYYEQFF. The CDR3, as DNA: TGTGCCACCAGTGACCCCCGAAGACAGGACCGCTCCTACTATGAGCAGTTCTTC.

This rearrangement joins TRBV7-9 to TRBJ2-1; 7 bases line up with TRBD1. The V gene end was trimmed by 2 bases and the J gene end by 7 bases; junction bases not matched to a gene: 5. CDR1 is SEHNR and CDR2 is FQNEAQ in the germline V gene (reference sequence). The CDR3 totals 14 residues. Here the CDR3 DNA reads TGTGCCAGCAGCTTACCGGGACAGCCTAATGAGCAGTTCTTC. Its protein product is CASSLPGQPNEQFF.

J is TRBJ2-1 and V is TRBV9, with D hard to call. This CDR3 is 14 amino acids long. CDR1 is SGDLS, CDR2 YYNGEE, per germline. Trimming shortened V by 0 bases and J by 8 bases, and 12 bases separated the two germline ends. The CDR3 reads CASSVDGRKHEQFF. The CDR3 bases are TGTGCCAGCAGCGTAGACGGCAGGAAACATGAGCAGTTCTTC.

The chain joins TRBV29-1 to TRBJ2-5, with D maybe TRBD2 (5 bases). This CDR3 is built from 15 residues. The germline V gene has CDR1 SQVTM and CDR2 ANQGSEA. The V end lost 0 bases, the J end lost 3 bases, and 14 bases lay between the germline ends. The CDR3 DNA sequence: TGCAGCGTTGAAGATTACGGCGGAGGAGAAGAGACCCAGTACTTC. This sequence encodes CSVEDYGGGEETQYF.

In this sample, this clonotype turned up a few times. The chain is built from TRBV9 and TRBJ1-4; no clear D. CDR1 and CDR2 (germline): SGDLS, YYNGEE. The CDR3 is 14 amino acids. The ends were cut back, 0 bases at V and 4 bases at J, with 7 bases in the middle. This chain's CDR3 is CASSVAGSNEKLFF. The CDR3 DNA reads as TGTGCCAGCAGCGTAGCGGGAAGTAATGAAAAACTGTTTTTT.

This chain uses TRBV9 with TRBJ1-4, with 7 positions matching TRBD1. This CDR3 is built from 14 residues. The J segment lost 7 bases and the V segment lost 10 bases, leaving 13 bases of the junction unmatched. Looked up from germline, CDR1 is SGDLS and CDR2 is YYNGEE. DNA of the CDR3: TGTGCCCCCGGAAAGGGGGCAGACATTGAAAAACTGTTTTTT. This translates into CAPGKGADIEKLFF.

The CDR3 nucleotides are TGTGCCAGCAGCGTAGGCCGATTAGGCTACACCTTC. Amino acids: CASSVGRLGYTF. The chain links TRBV9 to TRBJ1-2; D is unclear. Trimming took 0 bases from V and 8 from J, leaving 8 bases between them. The CDR3 contains 12 residues. Germline CDR1 SGDLS, CDR2 YYNGEE.

This clonotype turned up a few times. The chain couples TRBV28 to TRBJ2-7; D unclear. Germline V gene sequence: CDR1 MDHEN, CDR2 SYDVKM. This CDR3 comprises 14 residues. Trimming took 10 bases from V and 1 from J, leaving 17 bases between them. Here the CDR3 DNA reads TGTGCCACCCAACTTATGCCCTCTTCCTACGAGCAGTACTTC. It encodes CATQLMPSSYEQYF.

This chain connects TRBV29-1 to TRBJ2-1; D not certain. Germline values: CDR1 SQVTM, CDR2 ANQGSEA. Trimming left V 7 bases short and J 5 bases short, with 15 bases between. The CDR3 runs to 13 residues. The CDR3 loop is CSGQTNSNNEQFF. CDR3 in DNA: TGCAGCGGCCAGACCAATAGCAACAATGAGCAGTTCTTC.

This clonotype was counted a few times. The V and J genes are TRBV25-1 and TRBJ2-6; D possibly corresponds to TRBD1 (5 bases). This CDR3 is built from 17 residues. Per germline, CDR1 MGHDK and CDR2 SYGVNS. V lost 1 base, J lost 0 bases, and 10 bases lay in between. The CDR3 nucleotides are TGTGCCAGCAGTGAATGGCAGGGTTCCTCTGGGGCCAACGTCCTGACTTTC. It encodes CASSEWQGSSGANVLTF.

The table lists this clonotype with a few counts. The rearrangement links TRBV28 to TRBJ1-1, with D hard to call. Germline lookup yields CDR1 MDHEN and CDR2 SYDVKM. V lost 5 bases, J lost 4 bases, and 11 bases lay in between. CDR3 size: 13 residues. As DNA, the CDR3 is TGTGCCAGCAGTCCCCCGGGAGGCACTGAAGCTTTCTTT. Its protein product is CASSPPGGTEAFF.

This clonotype is a singleton in its sample. The V call is TRBV6-1, the J call TRBJ2-3; 7 bases map to TRBD2. Germline-derived CDR1 and CDR2 are MNHNS and SASEGT. CDR3 length: 14 amino acids. The ends lost 7 bases at V and 6 bases at J; junction bases unmatched: 10. The CDR3 nucleotides are TGTGCCAGCACGTCTAGCGGCGTTCGTGATACGCAGTATTTT. Translation gives CASTSSGVRDTQYF.

In its sample, this clonotype was seen a few times. The rearrangement uses TRBV7-8 and TRBJ2-1, with a possible D match to TRBD1 (5 bases). V lost 5 bases to trimming and J lost 0 bases, with 11 bases between them. Germline V gene lookup returns CDR1 SGHVS and CDR2 FQNEAQ. This CDR3 spans 15 amino acids. CDR3 DNA: TGTGCCAGCAGCGTCAACGGACACTCCTACAATGAGCAGTTCTTC. Translated: CASSVNGHSYNEQFF.

The chain employs TRBV12-3 or TRBV12-4 and TRBJ2-1; D unresolved. V was trimmed by 4 bases and J by 9 bases, leaving 13 bases between them. The CDR3 is made up of 13 amino acids. CDR3 region: CASSSANTPEQFF. DNA for the CDR3: TGTGCCAGCAGTTCCGCAAACACCCCTGAGCAGTTCTTC.

The chain joins TRBV4-2 to TRBJ2-7; no firm D call. V lost 4 bases to trimming and J lost 3 bases, with 13 bases between them. Germline CDR1 LGHNA, CDR2 YNFKEQ. The CDR3 covers 14 residues. The CDR3 nucleotides are TGTGCCAGCAGCCCCCAACCGAGTGTCTACGAGCAGTACTTC. Its protein is CASSPQPSVYEQYF.

The chain recombines TRBV5-5 with TRBJ2-7; 8 bases line up with TRBD1. The trim removed 2 bases at V and 4 bases at J, leaving 5 bases unmatched. This CDR3 contains 14 residues. Germline CDR1 is SGHKS and CDR2 is YYEKEE (reference sequence). In DNA, the CDR3 is TGTGCCAGCAGCTTTGACAGGGGAGTGTACGAGCAGTACTTC. Protein sequence: CASSFDRGVYEQYF. The variable domain in full, completed from reference TRBV5-5 and TRBJ2-7, reads DAGVTQSPTHLIKTRGQQVTLRCSPISGHKSVSWYQQVLGQGPQFIFQYYEKEERGRGNFPDRFSARQFPNYSSELNVNALLLGDSALYLCASSFDRGVYEQYFGPGTRLTVT.

This clonotype showed up just once. This chain links TRBV12-3 or TRBV12-4 with TRBJ2-1, with D possibly matching TRBD2 (5 bases). CDR3 length equals 16 residues. V was trimmed by 3 bases and J by 10 bases, leaving 22 bases between them. In DNA, the CDR3 is TGTGCCAGCAGTTTGTCGTATAGCGACGCGCTTCGAGAGCAGTTCTTC. It yields the protein CASSLSYSDALREQFF.

This clonotype has only a few counts. This sequence joins TRBV12-3 or TRBV12-4 and TRBJ2-1, with 7 bases identical to TRBD2. This CDR3 contains 16 residues. V was pared by 2 bases and J by 2 bases, with 6 bases of the junction left unmatched. CDR3 amino acids: CASSLYGGGPYNEQFF. CDR3 bases: TGTGCCAGCAGTTTATATGGGGGAGGGCCCTACAATGAGCAGTTCTTC.

This chain connects TRBV4-2 to TRBJ2-5; TRBD1 might be the D (6 bases). Germline V gives CDR1 LGHNA, CDR2 YNFKEQ. Deletions cut 4 bases from V and 4 bases from J, with 16 bases between. This CDR3 has 15 amino acids. CDR3 in amino acids: CASSRYNGQTETQYF. In nucleotides, the CDR3 is TGTGCCAGCAGCCGATACAATGGACAGACAGAGACCCAGTACTTC.

The CDR3, as DNA: TGTGCCAGTAACAGATGGACGAACACCGGGGAGCTGTTTTTT. As protein: CASNRWTNTGELFF. The chain recombines TRBV12-3 or TRBV12-4 with TRBJ2-2; no firm D call. With 9 bases removed from V and 0 bases from J, the gap between germline ends came to 11 bases. This CDR3 spans 14 amino acids.

This rearrangement joins TRBV21-1 to TRBJ1-4; the DNA was not used to check the table's D call, TRBD1. TRBV21-1 is a known pseudogene. The CDR3 runs to 16 residues. CDR3: CASVNEDRDSHEKLFF. The DNA of the CDR3 is TGTGCCAGCGTCAATGAAGACCGGGACAGCCATGAAAAACTGTTTTTT.

The rearrangement joins TRBV29-1 to TRBJ2-1, with D tentatively TRBD1 (6 bases). Germline V CDR1 and CDR2: SQVTM, ANQGSEA. V was trimmed by 3 bases and J by 4 bases, leaving 16 bases between them. The CDR3 contains 15 residues. This CDR3 is CSVDGQRGGYNEQFF. The CDR3 DNA is TGCAGCGTTGACGGACAGAGGGGTGGGTACAATGAGCAGTTCTTC.

This chain connects TRBV10-3 to TRBJ2-1; 8 bases match TRBD2. The ends lost 10 bases at V and 8 bases at J; junction bases unmatched: 13. Germline assignment: CDR1 ENHRY and CDR2 SYGVKD. This CDR3 contains 14 residues. The CDR3 protein is CATLWAGGGYEQFF. CDR3 nucleotides: TGTGCCACCCTATGGGCGGGAGGCGGATATGAGCAGTTCTTC.